The rows below give T cell receptor beta chains drawn from one sample of a study of chemoradiotherapy in HPV16-positive cancers. Assay: immunoSEQ multiplex PCR; the TCRdb copy retains only in-frame clones and omits some. The table includes 20,000 to 25,000 clones, 70% to 90% detected once. This specimen consisted of blood, obtained from a patient who underwent chemoradiotherapy. These receptors came from a human donor with HPV-associated anogenital cancer. Both conserved end residues are trimmed from each CDR3. Fields, in order: J gene, V gene, CDR3 protein.

TRBJ1-2	TRBV6-5	ASSYSAGGGYT
TRBJ1-3	TRBV5-4	ASSSSTISVSGNTIY
TRBJ1-1	TRBV5-5	ASSLTRTGNTEAF
TRBJ1-1	TRBV29-1	SADKTGFSEAF
TRBJ2-2	TRBV7-2	ASSLGGIANTGELF
TRBJ1-3	TRBV11-3	ASSSPTGMQNTIY
TRBJ2-2	TRBV7-2	ASSLAPGANTGELF
TRBJ2-7	TRBV11-1	ASSRRRVPYEQY
TRBJ2-3	TRBV7-2	ASSSHRGDTQY
TRBJ2-5	TRBV7-8	ASSFGVPGLAEETQY
TRBJ2-2	TRBV6-5	ASSVKGGELF
TRBJ1-6	TRBV6-5	ASSPKGGRGSPLH
TRBJ2-7	TRBV10-2	ASTRTGGINEQY
TRBJ2-1	TRBV27	ASKHLGEGYNEQF
TRBJ1-2	TRBV4-3	ASSQADRGYGYT
TRBJ2-7	TRBV7-2	AVGGSSYEQY
TRBJ2-1	TRBV7-2	ASSLARAEQF
TRBJ1-2	TRBV5-4	ASSYPIRGGEGYT
TRBJ2-3	TRBV2	ASSGQSTDTQY
TRBJ2-3	TRBV9	ASSVATGGSVADTQY
TRBJ1-2	TRBV30	AWSPDRGRDFYGYT
TRBJ1-1	TRBV25-1	ASSARPTDTEAF
TRBJ1-3	TRBV29-1	SVSDSGNTIY
TRBJ2-6	TRBV5-1	ASSSGQGNSGANVLT
TRBJ2-1	TRBV4-1	ASSQEDRENEQF
TRBJ1-2	TRBV30	AWSAPGLGGYT
TRBJ1-4	TRBV19	ASSPSDRPSEKLF
TRBJ2-3	TRBV19	ASSTEGAWGTDTQY
TRBJ1-1	TRBV12-2	ASRLTGRAIGHTEAF
TRBJ2-1	TRBV19	ASSIETSAREQF
TRBJ2-7	TRBV18	ASSRQGADEQY
TRBJ1-1	TRBV7-9	ASSLIATNTEAF
TRBJ1-4	TRBV6-5	ASSYSGQINEKLF
TRBJ2-1	TRBV5-4	ASIAGLAGGSSYNEQF
TRBJ2-7	TRBV7-7	ASSLAGRPHEQY
TRBJ2-6	TRBV6-5	ASTSRGANVLT
TRBJ2-5	TRBV4-1	ASSQGLAAPQETQY
TRBJ2-1	TRBV6-5	ASSYSSGEAYNEQF
TRBJ1-1	TRBV9	ASSPRGTPGTEAF
TRBJ2-7	TRBV9	ASSPQTSSYEQY
TRBJ1-4	TRBV6-5	ASSYAQARDEKLF
TRBJ2-5	TRBV29-1	SVEEAAYTKWETQY
TRBJ2-1	TRBV29-1	SVPTSGVNEQF
TRBJ2-1	TRBV7-2	ANRHLTSPSSYNEQF